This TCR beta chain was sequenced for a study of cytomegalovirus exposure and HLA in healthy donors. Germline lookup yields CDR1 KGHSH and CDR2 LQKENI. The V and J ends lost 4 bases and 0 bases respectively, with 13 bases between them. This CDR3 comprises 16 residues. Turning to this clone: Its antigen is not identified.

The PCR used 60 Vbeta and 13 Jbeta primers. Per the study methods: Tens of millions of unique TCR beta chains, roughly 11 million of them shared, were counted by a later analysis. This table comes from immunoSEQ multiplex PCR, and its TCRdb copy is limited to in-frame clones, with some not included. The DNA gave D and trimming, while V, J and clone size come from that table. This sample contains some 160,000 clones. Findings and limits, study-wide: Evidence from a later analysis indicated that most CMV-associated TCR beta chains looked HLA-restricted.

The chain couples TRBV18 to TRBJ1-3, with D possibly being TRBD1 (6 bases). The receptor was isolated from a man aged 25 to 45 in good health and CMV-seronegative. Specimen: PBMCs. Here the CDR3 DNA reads TGTGCCAGCTCACAATCCGGGACACTCTCTGGAAACACCATATATTTT. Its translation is CASSQSGTLSGNTIYF. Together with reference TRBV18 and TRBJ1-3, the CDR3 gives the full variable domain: NAGVMQNPRHLVRRRGQEARLRCSPMKGHSHVYWYRQLPEEGLKFMVYLQKENIIDESGMPKERFSAEFPKEGPSILRIQQVVRGDSAAYFCASSQSGTLSGNTIYFGEGSWLTVV.